This T cell receptor (beta chain) was profiled in a study of blood T cell repertoires in COVID-19. Study-level information: Acute-phase and convalescent COVID-19 samples originated in the United States, Italy and Spain. In each case, the material was cDNA or gDNA derived from T cells, B-cell-depleted T cells, or PBMCs.

Source study methods: The authors estimated nucleated cell counts from reference gene primer amplification. Produced via immunoSEQ multiplex PCR; TCRdb's table is partial and in-frame only. V and J calls plus clone size are reproduced from that table; the DNA served to infer D and trimming. Of 100,000 to 150,000 clones in the sample, around nine tenths were seen once. The V and J ends lost 3 bases and 3 bases, in that order; junction bases with no gene match: 7. The CDR3 contains 15 residues. Germline V gene sequence: CDR1 ENHRY, CDR2 SYGVKD. Material: PBMCs or T cells enriched from blood (not recorded which). The sequence came from a woman between 45 and 65 years old who had recovered from COVID-19. The chain carries TRBV10-3 and TRBJ2-5; 7 bases match TRBD2. The CDR3 spells CAISDRERGEETQYF. For the CDR3, the DNA is TGTGCCATCAGTGACCGCGAGCGGGGAGAAGAGACCCAGTACTTC.